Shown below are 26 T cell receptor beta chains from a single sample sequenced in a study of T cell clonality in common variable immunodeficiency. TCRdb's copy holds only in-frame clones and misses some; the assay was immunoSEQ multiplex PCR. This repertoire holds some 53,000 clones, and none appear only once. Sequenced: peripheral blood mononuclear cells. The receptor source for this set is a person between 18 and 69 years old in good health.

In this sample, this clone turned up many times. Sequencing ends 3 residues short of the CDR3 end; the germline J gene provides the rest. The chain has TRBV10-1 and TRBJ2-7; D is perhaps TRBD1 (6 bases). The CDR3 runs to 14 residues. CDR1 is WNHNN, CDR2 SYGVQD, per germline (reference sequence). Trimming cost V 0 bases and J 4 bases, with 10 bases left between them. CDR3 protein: CASSESGRGYEQYF. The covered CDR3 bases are TGCGCCAGCAGTGAGTCCGGCAGGGGATACGAG.

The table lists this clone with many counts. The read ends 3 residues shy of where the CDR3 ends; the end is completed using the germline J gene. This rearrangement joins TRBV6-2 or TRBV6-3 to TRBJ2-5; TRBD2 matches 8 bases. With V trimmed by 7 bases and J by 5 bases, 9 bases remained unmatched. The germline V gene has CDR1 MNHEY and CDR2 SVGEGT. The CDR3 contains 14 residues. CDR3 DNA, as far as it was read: TGTGCCAGCATCTCATCGGTAGCGGGGGAGACC. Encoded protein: CASISSVAGET. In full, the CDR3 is CASISSVAGETQYF.

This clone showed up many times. The covered CDR3 bases are TGTGCCAGCAGCCAACAGGGGGCAGGAGATACG. It yields the protein CASSQQGAGDT. The complete CDR3 protein is CASSQQGAGDTQYF. The rearrangement links TRBV12-3 or TRBV12-4 to TRBJ2-3; the match to TRBD1 covers 9 bases. The read ends 3 residues before the CDR3 terminus; that terminus is restored from the germline J gene. V gave up 6 bases and J gave up 5 bases; unmatched junction bases: 6. The CDR3 contains 14 residues.

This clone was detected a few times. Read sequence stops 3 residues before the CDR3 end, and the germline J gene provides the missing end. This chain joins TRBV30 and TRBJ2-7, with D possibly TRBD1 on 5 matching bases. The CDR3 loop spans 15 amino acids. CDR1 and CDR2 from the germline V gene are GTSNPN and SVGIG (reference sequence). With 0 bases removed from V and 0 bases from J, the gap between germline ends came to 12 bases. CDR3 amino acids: CAWSVQDIFSYEQYF. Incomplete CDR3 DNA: TGTGCCTGGAGTGTCCAGGACATCTTCTCCTACGAG.

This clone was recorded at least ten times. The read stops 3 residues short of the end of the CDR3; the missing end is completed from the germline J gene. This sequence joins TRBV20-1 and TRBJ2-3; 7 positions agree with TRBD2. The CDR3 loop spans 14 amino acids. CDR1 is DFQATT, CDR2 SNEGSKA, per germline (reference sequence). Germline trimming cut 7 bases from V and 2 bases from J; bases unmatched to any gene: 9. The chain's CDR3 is CSVKLADHTDTQYF. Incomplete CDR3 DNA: TGCAGTGTCAAGCTAGCGGACCACACAGATACG.

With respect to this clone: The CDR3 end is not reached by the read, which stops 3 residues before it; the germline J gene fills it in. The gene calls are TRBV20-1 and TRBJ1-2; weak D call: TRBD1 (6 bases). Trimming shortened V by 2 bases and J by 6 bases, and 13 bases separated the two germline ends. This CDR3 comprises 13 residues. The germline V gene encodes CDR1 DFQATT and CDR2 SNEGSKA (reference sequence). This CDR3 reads CSARSGDRNGYTF. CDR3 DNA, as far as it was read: TGCAGTGCTAGATCAGGGGACCGAAATGGC.

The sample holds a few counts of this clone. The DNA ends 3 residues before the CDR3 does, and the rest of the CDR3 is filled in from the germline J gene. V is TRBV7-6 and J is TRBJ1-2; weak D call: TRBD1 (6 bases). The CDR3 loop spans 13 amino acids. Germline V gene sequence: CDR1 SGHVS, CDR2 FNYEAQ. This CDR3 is CASSFGRGWGYTF. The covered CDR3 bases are TGTGCCAGCAGCTTCGGCAGGGGCTGGGGC.

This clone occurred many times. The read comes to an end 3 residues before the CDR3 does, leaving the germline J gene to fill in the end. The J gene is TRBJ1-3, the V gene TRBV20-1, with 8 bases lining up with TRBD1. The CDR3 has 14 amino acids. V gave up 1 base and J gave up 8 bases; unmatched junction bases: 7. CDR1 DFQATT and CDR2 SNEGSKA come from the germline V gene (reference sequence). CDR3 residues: CSARVPGGRDTIYF. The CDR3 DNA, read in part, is TGCAGTGCTAGAGTCCCAGGGGGCAGGGACACC.

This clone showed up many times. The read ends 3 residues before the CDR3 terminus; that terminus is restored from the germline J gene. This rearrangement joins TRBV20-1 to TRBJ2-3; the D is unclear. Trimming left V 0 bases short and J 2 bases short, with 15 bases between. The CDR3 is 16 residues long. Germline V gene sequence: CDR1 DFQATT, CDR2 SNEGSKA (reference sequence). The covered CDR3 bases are TGCAGTGCTAGAGATCTCGGGTGGCTCCCCACAGATACG. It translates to CSARDLGWLPTDT. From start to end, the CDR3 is CSARDLGWLPTDTQYF.

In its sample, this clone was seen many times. This CDR3 is CASSSQPGLGGSYNEQFF. The covered CDR3 bases are TGCGCCAGCAGCTCCCAGCCAGGGCTAGGTGGGTCCTACAATGAG. The chain recombines TRBV5-1 with TRBJ2-1, with a tentative D call TRBD1 (5 bases). The sequence runs out 3 residues before the end of the CDR3; the remainder is reconstructed from the germline J gene. V shed 3 bases and J shed 1 base, with 20 bases lying between them. From germline, CDR1 is SGHRS and CDR2 YFSETQ. The CDR3 is made up of 18 amino acids.

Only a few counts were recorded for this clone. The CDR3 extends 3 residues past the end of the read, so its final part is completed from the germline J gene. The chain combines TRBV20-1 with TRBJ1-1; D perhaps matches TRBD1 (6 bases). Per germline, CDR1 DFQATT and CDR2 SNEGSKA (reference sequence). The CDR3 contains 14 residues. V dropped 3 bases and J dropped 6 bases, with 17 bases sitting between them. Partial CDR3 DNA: TGCAGTGCTAGGGGGGGGGCGGTGAAGGCTGAA. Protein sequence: CSARGGAVKAE. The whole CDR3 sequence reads CSARGGAVKAEAFF.

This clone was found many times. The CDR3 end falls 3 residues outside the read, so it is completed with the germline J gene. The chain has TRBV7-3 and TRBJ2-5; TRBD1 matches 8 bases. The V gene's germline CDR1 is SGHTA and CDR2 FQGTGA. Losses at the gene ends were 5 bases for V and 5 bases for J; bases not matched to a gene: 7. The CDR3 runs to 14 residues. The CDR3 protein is CASSQTGAGETQYF. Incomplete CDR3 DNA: TGTGCCAGCAGCCAGACAGGGGCAGGGGAGACC.

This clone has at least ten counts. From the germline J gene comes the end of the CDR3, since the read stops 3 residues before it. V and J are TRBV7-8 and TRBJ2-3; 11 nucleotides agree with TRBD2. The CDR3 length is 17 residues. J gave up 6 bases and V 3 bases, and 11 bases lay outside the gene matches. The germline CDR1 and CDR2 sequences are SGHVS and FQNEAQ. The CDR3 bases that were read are TGTGCCAGCAGCTTGGGTAATAGCGGGAGGGCCGCGGATACG. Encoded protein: CASSLGNSGRAADT. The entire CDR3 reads CASSLGNSGRAADTQYF. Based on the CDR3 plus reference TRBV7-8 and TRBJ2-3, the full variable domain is GAGVSQSPRYKVAKRGQDVALRCDPISGHVSLFWYQQALGQGPEFLTYFQNEAQLDKSGLPSDRFFAERPEGSVSTLKIQRTQQEDSAVYLCASSLGNSGRAADTQYFGPGTRLTVL.

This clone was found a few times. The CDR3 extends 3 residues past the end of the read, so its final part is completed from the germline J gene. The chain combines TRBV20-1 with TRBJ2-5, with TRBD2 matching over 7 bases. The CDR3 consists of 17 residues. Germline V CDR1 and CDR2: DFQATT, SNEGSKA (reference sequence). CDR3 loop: CSYPGLAGVGSGETQYF. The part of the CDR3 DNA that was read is TGCTCGTACCCGGGATTGGCGGGAGTGGGGAGCGGGGAGACC.

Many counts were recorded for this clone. The covered CDR3 bases are TGTGCCAGTAGGGGTAGCGGGAACCGGAACACCGGGGAG. Translating it yields CASRGSGNRNTGE. In full, the CDR3 is CASRGSGNRNTGELFF. The V gene is TRBV19, the J gene TRBJ2-2; 8 bases agree with TRBD2. From the germline J gene comes the end of the CDR3, since the read stops 3 residues before it. Germline-derived CDR1 and CDR2 are LNHDA and SQIVND (reference sequence). CDR3 length: 16 residues. The V and J ends lost 6 bases and 1 base, in that order; junction bases with no gene match: 7.

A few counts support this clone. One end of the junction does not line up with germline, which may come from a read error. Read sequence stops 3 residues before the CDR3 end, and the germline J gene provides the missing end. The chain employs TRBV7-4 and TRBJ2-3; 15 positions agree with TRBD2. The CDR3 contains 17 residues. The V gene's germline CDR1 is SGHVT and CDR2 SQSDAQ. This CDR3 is CTSSLGLAGGTIDTQYF. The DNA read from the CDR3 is TGTACCAGCAGCTTAGGACTAGCGGGAGGGACCATAGATACG.

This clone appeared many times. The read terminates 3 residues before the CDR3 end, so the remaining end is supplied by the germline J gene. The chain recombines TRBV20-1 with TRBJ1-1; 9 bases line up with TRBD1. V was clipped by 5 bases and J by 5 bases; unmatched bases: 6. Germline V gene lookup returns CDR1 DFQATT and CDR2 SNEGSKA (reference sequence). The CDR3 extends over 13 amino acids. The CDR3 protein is CSAFGQGWTEAFF. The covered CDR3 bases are TGCAGTGCTTTTGGACAGGGGTGGACTGAA.

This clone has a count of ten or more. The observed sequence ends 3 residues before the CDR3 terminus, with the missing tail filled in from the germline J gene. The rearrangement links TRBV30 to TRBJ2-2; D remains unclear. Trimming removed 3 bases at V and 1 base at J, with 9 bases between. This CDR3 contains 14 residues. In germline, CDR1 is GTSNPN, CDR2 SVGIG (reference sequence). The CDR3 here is CAWRSHGNTGELFF. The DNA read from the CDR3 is TGTGCCTGGAGGAGCCATGGGAACACCGGGGAG. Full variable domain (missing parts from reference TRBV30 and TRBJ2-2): SQTIHQWPATLVQPVGSPLSLECTVEGTSNPNLYWYRQAAGRGLQLLFYSVGIGQISSEVPQNLSASRPQDRQFILSSKKLLLSDSGFYLCAWRSHGNTGELFFGEGSRLTVL.

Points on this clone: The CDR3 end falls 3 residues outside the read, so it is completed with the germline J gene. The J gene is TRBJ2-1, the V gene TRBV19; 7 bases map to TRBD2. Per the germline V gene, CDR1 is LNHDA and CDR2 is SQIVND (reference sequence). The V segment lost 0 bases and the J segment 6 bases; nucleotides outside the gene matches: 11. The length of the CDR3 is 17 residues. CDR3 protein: CASSIDRAGVVGNEQFF. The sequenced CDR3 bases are TGTGCCAGTAGTATAGATCGGGCGGGAGTAGTGGGCAATGAG.

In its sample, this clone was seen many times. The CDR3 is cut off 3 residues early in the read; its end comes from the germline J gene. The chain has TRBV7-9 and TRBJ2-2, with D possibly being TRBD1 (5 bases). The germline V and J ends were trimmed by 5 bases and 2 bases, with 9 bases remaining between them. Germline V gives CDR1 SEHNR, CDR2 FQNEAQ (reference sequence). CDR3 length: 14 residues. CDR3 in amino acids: CASSPDINTGELFF. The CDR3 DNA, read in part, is TGTGCCAGCAGCCCGGACATAAACACCGGGGAG. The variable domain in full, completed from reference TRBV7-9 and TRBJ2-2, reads DTGVSQNPRHKITKRGQNVTFRCDPISEHNRLYWYRQTLGQGPEFLTYFQNEAQLEKSRLLSDRFSAERPKGSFSTLEIQRTEQGDSAMYLCASSPDINTGELFFGEGSRLTVL.

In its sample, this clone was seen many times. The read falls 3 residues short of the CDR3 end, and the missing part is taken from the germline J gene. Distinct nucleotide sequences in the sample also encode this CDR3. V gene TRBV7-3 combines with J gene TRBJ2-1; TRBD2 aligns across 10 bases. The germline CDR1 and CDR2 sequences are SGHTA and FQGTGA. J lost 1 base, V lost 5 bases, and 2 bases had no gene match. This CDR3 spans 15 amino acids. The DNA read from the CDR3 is TGTGCCAGCAGCAGACTAGCGGGTTCCTACAATGAG. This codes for CASSRLAGSYNE. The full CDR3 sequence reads CASSRLAGSYNEQFF.

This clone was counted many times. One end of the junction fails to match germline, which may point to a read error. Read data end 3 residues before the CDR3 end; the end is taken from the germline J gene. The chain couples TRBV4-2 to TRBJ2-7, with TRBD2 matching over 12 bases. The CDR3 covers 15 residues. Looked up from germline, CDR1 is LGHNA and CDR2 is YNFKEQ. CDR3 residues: CASSQTSGSFYEQYF. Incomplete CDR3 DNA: TGCGCCAGCAGCCAGACTAGCGGGAGCTTCTACGAG.

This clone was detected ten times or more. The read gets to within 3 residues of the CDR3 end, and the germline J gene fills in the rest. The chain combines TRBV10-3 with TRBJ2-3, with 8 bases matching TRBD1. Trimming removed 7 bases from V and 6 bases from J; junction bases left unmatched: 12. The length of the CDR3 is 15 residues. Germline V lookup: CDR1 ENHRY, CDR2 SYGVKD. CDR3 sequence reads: CAITMGDRGSDTQYF. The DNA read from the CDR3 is TGTGCCATCACAATGGGCGACAGGGGATCTGATACG.

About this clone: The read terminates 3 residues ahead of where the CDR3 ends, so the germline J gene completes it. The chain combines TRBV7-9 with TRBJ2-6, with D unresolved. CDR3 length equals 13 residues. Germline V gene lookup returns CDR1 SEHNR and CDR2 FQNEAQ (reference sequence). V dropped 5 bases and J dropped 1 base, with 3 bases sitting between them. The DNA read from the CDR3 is TGTGCCAGCAGCCAGTCTGGGGCCAACGTC. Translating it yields CASSQSGANV. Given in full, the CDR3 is CASSQSGANVLTF.

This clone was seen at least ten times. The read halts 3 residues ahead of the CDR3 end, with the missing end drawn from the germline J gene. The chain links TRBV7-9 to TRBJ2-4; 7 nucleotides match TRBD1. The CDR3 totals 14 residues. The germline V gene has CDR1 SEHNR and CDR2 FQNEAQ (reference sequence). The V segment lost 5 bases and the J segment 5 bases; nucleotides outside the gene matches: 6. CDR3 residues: CASSPGTAENIQYF. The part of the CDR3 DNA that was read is TGTGCCAGCAGCCCCGGGACAGCGGAAAACATT. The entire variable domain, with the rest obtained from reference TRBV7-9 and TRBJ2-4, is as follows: DTGVSQNPRHKITKRGQNVTFRCDPISEHNRLYWYRQTLGQGPEFLTYFQNEAQLEKSRLLSDRFSAERPKGSFSTLEIQRTEQGDSAMYLCASSPGTAENIQYFGAGTRLSVL.

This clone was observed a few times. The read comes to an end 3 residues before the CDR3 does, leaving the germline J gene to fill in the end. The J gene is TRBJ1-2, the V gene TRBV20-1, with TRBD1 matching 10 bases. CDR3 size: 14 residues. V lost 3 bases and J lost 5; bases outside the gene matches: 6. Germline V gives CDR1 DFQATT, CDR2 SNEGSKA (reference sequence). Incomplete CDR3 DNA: TGCAGTGCTAGGACCGGGACAGGGGATTATGGC. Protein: CSARTGTGDYG. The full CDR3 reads CSARTGTGDYGYTF.